This is a list of T cell receptor beta chains from one sample in a study of blood T cell repertoires in COVID-19. The data were produced by immunoSEQ multiplex PCR, yet TCRdb's version contains in-frame clones alone and is incomplete. The sample includes about 150,000 clones, approximately 92% of them seen just once. The specimen sequenced was peripheral blood. The receptors shown here come from a man aged 18 to 30 with COVID-19, enrolled during active disease. CDR3s include the opening cysteine and the closing phenylalanine or tryptophan. Fields, in order: J gene, V gene, D gene, clone size, CDR3 length, CDR3 protein, CDR3 DNA. D genes are given only for firm matches. Expanded clones are given a class, and other clones once, few, many or no size at all.

J gene: TRBJ2-2; V gene: TRBV4-1; D gene: .; clone size: .; CDR3 length: 14; CDR3 protein: CASSQERGTGELFF; CDR3 DNA: TGCGCCAGCAGCCAAGAACGGGGAACCGGGGAGCTGTTTTTT
J gene: TRBJ1-5; V gene: TRBV5-5; D gene: .; clone size: .; CDR3 length: 12; CDR3 protein: CASSTTGQPQHF; CDR3 DNA: TGTGCCAGCAGCACTACAGGCCAGCCCCAGCATTTT
J gene: TRBJ2-3; V gene: TRBV27; D gene: .; clone size: .; CDR3 length: 15; CDR3 protein: CASSLSRESTDTQYF; CDR3 DNA: TGTGCCAGCAGTTTATCGCGTGAAAGCACAGATACGCAGTATTTT
J gene: TRBJ2-7; V gene: TRBV24-1; D gene: .; clone size: .; CDR3 length: 12; CDR3 protein: CATSDPGGEQYF; CDR3 DNA: TGTGCCACCAGTGACCCTGGAGGCGAGCAGTACTTC
J gene: TRBJ2-3; V gene: TRBV27; D gene: TRBD1; clone size: .; CDR3 length: 13; CDR3 protein: CASRTGNTDTQYF; CDR3 DNA: TGTGCCAGCAGGACAGGGAACACAGATACGCAGTATTTT
J gene: TRBJ2-7; V gene: TRBV9; D gene: TRBD2; clone size: .; CDR3 length: 14; CDR3 protein: CASSVTSASYEQYF; CDR3 DNA: TGTGCCAGCAGCGTCACTAGCGCAAGTTACGAGCAGTACTTC
J gene: TRBJ1-4; V gene: TRBV28; D gene: TRBD1; clone size: .; CDR3 length: 18; CDR3 protein: CASTSWRGQGAENEKLFF; CDR3 DNA: TGTGCCAGCACCTCCTGGAGGGGGCAGGGGGCTGAGAATGAAAAACTGTTTTTT
J gene: TRBJ2-7; V gene: TRBV11-2; D gene: TRBD1; clone size: .; CDR3 length: 15; CDR3 protein: CASSLGRGSSYEQYF; CDR3 DNA: TGTGCCAGCAGCTTAGGCAGGGGGAGCTCCTACGAGCAGTACTTC
J gene: TRBJ2-1; V gene: TRBV6-2/TRBV6-3; D gene: .; clone size: .; CDR3 length: 13; CDR3 protein: CASSRQAYNEQFF; CDR3 DNA: TGTGCCAGCAGTCGACAGGCCTACAATGAGCAGTTCTTC
J gene: TRBJ2-7; V gene: TRBV5-6; D gene: TRBD1; clone size: .; CDR3 length: 14; CDR3 protein: CASSYGQGNYEQYF; CDR3 DNA: TGTGCCAGCAGTTATGGACAGGGGAACTACGAGCAGTACTTC
J gene: TRBJ2-6; V gene: TRBV18; D gene: .; clone size: .; CDR3 length: 12; CDR3 protein: CASSQDRGVLTF; CDR3 DNA: TGTGCCAGCTCACAGGATCGGGGCGTCCTGACTTTC
J gene: TRBJ2-4; V gene: TRBV7-9; D gene: TRBD2; clone size: few; CDR3 length: 17; CDR3 protein: CASSLAGAGVAKNIQYF; CDR3 DNA: TGTGCCAGCAGCTTAGCGGGAGCGGGGGTAGCCAAAAACATTCAGTACTTC
J gene: TRBJ2-7; V gene: TRBV15; D gene: .; clone size: .; CDR3 length: 14; CDR3 protein: CATSRERSTYEQYF; CDR3 DNA: TGTGCCACCAGCAGAGAGAGATCAACCTACGAGCAGTACTTC
J gene: TRBJ2-1; V gene: TRBV19; D gene: TRBD2; clone size: few; CDR3 length: 16; CDR3 protein: CASSIQAAGVYNEQFF; CDR3 DNA: TGTGCCAGTAGTATCCAAGCAGCGGGAGTCTACAATGAGCAGTTCTTC
J gene: TRBJ2-1; V gene: TRBV6-2/TRBV6-3; D gene: TRBD2; clone size: .; CDR3 length: 15; CDR3 protein: CASSDVAGGPNEQFF; CDR3 DNA: TGTGCCAGCAGCGACGTAGCGGGAGGGCCCAATGAGCAGTTCTTC
J gene: TRBJ2-3; V gene: TRBV4-3; D gene: TRBD1; clone size: .; CDR3 length: 20; CDR3 protein: CASSQDGQEKVTSARYTQYF; CDR3 DNA: TGCGCCAGCAGCCAGGATGGACAGGAAAAAGTCACAAGCGCAAGATATACGCAGTATTTT
J gene: TRBJ2-3; V gene: TRBV5-4; D gene: .; clone size: .; CDR3 length: 13; CDR3 protein: CASSLDRGDTQYF; CDR3 DNA: TGTGCCAGCAGCCTCGATCGAGGGGATACGCAGTATTTT
J gene: TRBJ2-3; V gene: TRBV11-2; D gene: TRBD2; clone size: .; CDR3 length: 14; CDR3 protein: CASSLESSGRKQYF; CDR3 DNA: TGTGCCAGCAGCTTAGAGTCTAGCGGGAGGAAGCAGTATTTT
J gene: TRBJ2-2; V gene: TRBV19; D gene: TRBD2; clone size: .; CDR3 length: 14; CDR3 protein: CASSILAGGGELFF; CDR3 DNA: TGTGCCAGTAGTATACTAGCGGGGGGCGGGGAGCTGTTTTTT
J gene: TRBJ2-1; V gene: TRBV11-2; D gene: .; clone size: .; CDR3 length: 17; CDR3 protein: CASSLRGSRLSYNEQFF; CDR3 DNA: TGTGCCAGCAGCTTAAGAGGGAGCCGACTTAGCTACAATGAGCAGTTCTTC
J gene: TRBJ1-3; V gene: TRBV4-3; D gene: .; clone size: once; CDR3 length: 14; CDR3 protein: CASSQRSDGNTIYF; CDR3 DNA: TGCGCCAGCAGCCAACGGTCTGATGGAAACACCATATATTTT
J gene: TRBJ1-2; V gene: TRBV7-9; D gene: TRBD1; clone size: once; CDR3 length: 14; CDR3 protein: CASRDRGRNYGYTF; CDR3 DNA: TGTGCCAGCCGGGACAGGGGCAGAAACTATGGCTACACCTTC
J gene: TRBJ2-7; V gene: TRBV7-9; D gene: .; clone size: .; CDR3 length: 14; CDR3 protein: CASSLARGREKQYF; CDR3 DNA: TGTGCCAGCAGCTTAGCGCGGGGCAGGGAGAAGCAGTACTTC
J gene: TRBJ1-2; V gene: TRBV28; D gene: TRBD1; clone size: .; CDR3 length: 15; CDR3 protein: CASTTYRGRYYGYTF; CDR3 DNA: TGTGCCAGCACAACCTACAGGGGCCGCTACTATGGCTACACCTTC
J gene: TRBJ2-7; V gene: TRBV28; D gene: .; clone size: once; CDR3 length: 15; CDR3 protein: CASSFIRGSPYEQYF; CDR3 DNA: TGTGCCAGCAGTTTTATTAGGGGATCCCCCTACGAGCAGTACTTC
J gene: TRBJ1-1; V gene: TRBV28; D gene: TRBD1; clone size: .; CDR3 length: 12; CDR3 protein: CASSPDRGPAFF; CDR3 DNA: TGTGCCAGCAGTCCGGACAGGGGACCAGCTTTCTTT
J gene: TRBJ2-3; V gene: TRBV7-6; D gene: TRBD2; clone size: .; CDR3 length: 17; CDR3 protein: CASRPRTSGLGTDTQYF; CDR3 DNA: TGTGCCAGCAGACCTAGGACTAGCGGCCTCGGAACAGATACGCAGTATTTT
J gene: TRBJ2-3; V gene: TRBV24-1; D gene: TRBD1; clone size: .; CDR3 length: 19; CDR3 protein: CATSDLATGGRFSTDTQYF; CDR3 DNA: TGTGCCACCAGTGATTTGGCGACAGGGGGACGATTTAGCACAGATACGCAGTATTTT
J gene: TRBJ2-2; V gene: TRBV4-2; D gene: .; clone size: .; CDR3 length: 18; CDR3 protein: CASSQEVGGLALTGELFF; CDR3 DNA: TGTGCCAGCAGCCAAGAGGTCGGTGGGCTAGCGTTGACCGGGGAGCTGTTTTTT
J gene: TRBJ2-7; V gene: TRBV13; D gene: .; clone size: .; CDR3 length: 16; CDR3 protein: CASSPPRGIRAHEQYF; CDR3 DNA: TGTGCCAGCAGCCCCCCCCGGGGGATTCGGGCCCACGAGCAGTACTTC
J gene: TRBJ2-2; V gene: TRBV6-5; D gene: .; clone size: .; CDR3 length: 15; CDR3 protein: CASSYRQVLTGELFF; CDR3 DNA: TGTGCCAGCAGTTACCGACAGGTGCTTACCGGGGAGCTGTTTTTT
J gene: TRBJ2-5; V gene: TRBV29-1; D gene: TRBD1; clone size: .; CDR3 length: 15; CDR3 protein: CSVEDRQGLWETQYF; CDR3 DNA: TGCAGCGTTGAAGATCGACAGGGGCTGTGGGAGACCCAGTACTTC
J gene: TRBJ1-6; V gene: TRBV7-8; D gene: .; clone size: .; CDR3 length: 16; CDR3 protein: CASSLDVGPDSSPLHF; CDR3 DNA: TGTGCCAGCAGCCTCGATGTGGGACCGGACAGTTCACCCCTCCACTTT
J gene: TRBJ2-1; V gene: TRBV3-1/TRBV3-2; D gene: .; clone size: .; CDR3 length: 13; CDR3 protein: CASSQDQGSEQFF; CDR3 DNA: TGTGCCAGCAGCCAAGATCAGGGTAGTGAGCAGTTCTTC
J gene: TRBJ2-3; V gene: TRBV27; D gene: .; clone size: .; CDR3 length: 15; CDR3 protein: CASSLLGVLLDTQYF; CDR3 DNA: TGTGCCAGCAGTTTACTGGGAGTTCTCCTGGATACGCAGTATTTT
J gene: TRBJ1-2; V gene: TRBV2; D gene: TRBD1; clone size: once; CDR3 length: 13; CDR3 protein: CASRRQGSYGYTF; CDR3 DNA: TGTGCCAGCAGAAGACAGGGATCCTATGGCTACACCTTC
J gene: TRBJ2-3; V gene: TRBV6-5; D gene: TRBD1; clone size: .; CDR3 length: 14; CDR3 protein: CASRDSVGTDTQYF; CDR3 DNA: TGTGCCAGCCGGGACAGCGTAGGCACAGATACGCAGTATTTT
J gene: TRBJ1-2; V gene: TRBV7-2; D gene: .; clone size: .; CDR3 length: 13; CDR3 protein: CASSVGQSYGYTF; CDR3 DNA: TGTGCCAGCAGCGTGGGACAATCCTATGGCTACACCTTC
J gene: TRBJ1-1; V gene: TRBV25-1; D gene: .; clone size: .; CDR3 length: 13; CDR3 protein: CASSQGMNTEAFF; CDR3 DNA: TGTGCCAGCAGCCAGGGCATGAACACTGAAGCTTTCTTT
J gene: TRBJ2-3; V gene: TRBV30; D gene: TRBD2; clone size: .; CDR3 length: 13; CDR3 protein: CAWTSGNTDTQYF; CDR3 DNA: TGTGCCTGGACTAGCGGGAATACAGATACGCAGTATTTT
J gene: TRBJ1-1; V gene: TRBV5-3; D gene: .; clone size: .; CDR3 length: 12; CDR3 protein: CARSPTNLTAFF; CDR3 DNA: TGTGCCAGAAGTCCCACTAACTTGACAGCTTTCTTT
J gene: TRBJ1-4; V gene: TRBV13; D gene: TRBD1; clone size: .; CDR3 length: 15; CDR3 protein: CASSLRQGGAEKLFF; CDR3 DNA: TGTGCCAGCAGCTTGCGACAGGGAGGAGCTGAAAAACTGTTTTTT
J gene: TRBJ1-2; V gene: TRBV3-1/TRBV3-2; D gene: .; clone size: many; CDR3 length: 14; CDR3 protein: CASSQGGGPYGYTF; CDR3 DNA: TGTGCCAGCAGCCAAGGGGGAGGCCCTTATGGCTACACCTTC
J gene: TRBJ2-2; V gene: TRBV19; D gene: TRBD2; clone size: .; CDR3 length: 15; CDR3 protein: CASGGLAGATGELFF; CDR3 DNA: TGTGCCAGTGGGGGACTAGCGGGAGCCACCGGGGAGCTGTTTTTT
J gene: TRBJ2-7; V gene: TRBV19; D gene: .; clone size: .; CDR3 length: 12; CDR3 protein: CASSTPGEKQYF; CDR3 DNA: TGTGCCAGTAGTACCCCAGGGGAGAAGCAGTACTTC
J gene: TRBJ1-3; V gene: TRBV6-5; D gene: .; clone size: few; CDR3 length: 13; CDR3 protein: CASSTPFGNTIYF; CDR3 DNA: TGTGCCAGCAGTACTCCCTTTGGAAACACCATATATTTT
J gene: TRBJ2-1; V gene: TRBV10-3; D gene: .; clone size: few; CDR3 length: 15; CDR3 protein: CAISESGTFYNEQFF; CDR3 DNA: TGTGCCATCAGTGAGTCGGGGACTTTCTACAATGAGCAGTTCTTC
J gene: TRBJ2-5; V gene: TRBV15; D gene: .; clone size: once; CDR3 length: 15; CDR3 protein: CATSRELLHRETQYF; CDR3 DNA: TGTGCCACCAGCAGAGAGCTCCTCCACAGAGAGACCCAGTACTTC
J gene: TRBJ1-1; V gene: TRBV6-1; D gene: TRBD1; clone size: .; CDR3 length: 14; CDR3 protein: CASSEWTGNTEAFF; CDR3 DNA: TGTGCCAGCAGTGAATGGACAGGGAACACTGAAGCTTTCTTT
J gene: TRBJ1-4; V gene: TRBV9; D gene: TRBD1; clone size: .; CDR3 length: 15; CDR3 protein: CASSPNRGLGEKLFF; CDR3 DNA: TGTGCCAGCAGCCCCAACAGGGGGCTAGGAGAAAAACTGTTTTTT
J gene: TRBJ2-2; V gene: TRBV28; D gene: TRBD1; clone size: .; CDR3 length: 15; CDR3 protein: CASTSGQGVAGELFF; CDR3 DNA: TGTGCCAGCACCAGCGGACAGGGTGTCGCCGGGGAGCTGTTTTTT
J gene: TRBJ2-6; V gene: TRBV27; D gene: .; clone size: .; CDR3 length: 15; CDR3 protein: CASSPGRSGANVLTF; CDR3 DNA: TGTGCCAGCAGCCCAGGGCGCTCTGGGGCCAACGTCCTGACTTTC
J gene: TRBJ2-3; V gene: TRBV27; D gene: .; clone size: .; CDR3 length: 14; CDR3 protein: CASSISATGGTQYF; CDR3 DNA: TGTGCCAGCAGTATCTCCGCCACCGGGGGTACGCAGTATTTT
J gene: TRBJ2-3; V gene: TRBV5-1; D gene: .; clone size: .; CDR3 length: 15; CDR3 protein: CASSLVSLVTDTQYF; CDR3 DNA: TGCGCCAGCAGCTTGGTATCTTTAGTCACAGATACGCAGTATTTT
J gene: TRBJ2-6; V gene: TRBV4-1; D gene: TRBD2; clone size: .; CDR3 length: 16; CDR3 protein: CASSREGPSGANVLTF; CDR3 DNA: TGCGCCAGCAGCCGGGAGGGTCCCTCTGGGGCCAACGTCCTGACTTTC
J gene: TRBJ1-2; V gene: TRBV30; D gene: .; clone size: once; CDR3 length: 13; CDR3 protein: CAWSPGGPWGYTF; CDR3 DNA: TGTGCCTGGAGTCCGGGGGGCCCTTGGGGCTACACCTTC
J gene: TRBJ2-3; V gene: TRBV6-5; D gene: TRBD1; clone size: once; CDR3 length: 15; CDR3 protein: CASSRGQVFTDTQYF; CDR3 DNA: TGTGCCAGCAGTCGTGGACAGGTTTTCACAGATACGCAGTATTTT
J gene: TRBJ2-1; V gene: TRBV24-1; D gene: TRBD2; clone size: .; CDR3 length: 16; CDR3 protein: CATSDVGLAGHNEQFF; CDR3 DNA: TGTGCCACCAGTGATGTGGGACTAGCGGGGCACAATGAGCAGTTCTTC